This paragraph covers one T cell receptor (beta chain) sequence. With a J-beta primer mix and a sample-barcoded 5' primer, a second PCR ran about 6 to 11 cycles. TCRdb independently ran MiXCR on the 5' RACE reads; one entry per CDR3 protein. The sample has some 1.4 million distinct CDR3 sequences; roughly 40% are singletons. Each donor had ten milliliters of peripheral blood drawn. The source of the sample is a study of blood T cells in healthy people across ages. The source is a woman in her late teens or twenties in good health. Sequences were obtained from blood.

CDR3 amino acids: CASSFRYRGDGYTF. For the CDR3, the DNA is TGTGCCAGCAGTTTTCGGTACAGGGGTGATGGCTACACCTTC. The chain recombines TRBV28 with TRBJ1-2, with 7 bases identical to TRBD1. The CDR3 length is 14 residues. Trimming removed 3 bases from V and 6 bases from J; junction bases left unmatched: 7. CDR1 and CDR2 from the germline V gene are MDHEN and SYDVKM.